The T cell receptor beta chain under discussion was sequenced for a study of Tregs in tolerant kidney transplant recipients. General study results and limits: Biological reproducibility was not directly addressed, but technical replication error appeared minimal.

Method: immunoSEQ multiplex PCR; TCRdb's copy keeps in-frame clones and lacks some. The sample comprises some 250,000 clones, about 80% of which are singletons, and about 0.68% rests with the top ten. CD4+CD25+CD127- Tregs, CD4+CD25- non-Tregs, CD4 and CD8 cells were sorted. The sample holds a few counts of this clone. The antigen remains unidentified. The source material was CD4+ T cells from blood. This TCR was recovered from a human donor in good health.

This CDR3 is CASSLPGTNTEAFF. Here the CDR3 DNA reads TGCGCCAGCAGCTTGCCGGGGACGAACACTGAAGCTTTCTTT. The chain has TRBV5-1 and TRBJ1-1; the D gene is possibly TRBD1 (5 bases). V lost 1 base, J lost 1 base, and 8 bases lay in between. The CDR3 is 14 residues long. Germline CDR1 and CDR2: SGHRS and YFSETQ. Based on the CDR3 plus reference TRBV5-1 and TRBJ1-1, the full variable domain is KAGVTQTPRYLIKTRGQQVTLSCSPISGHRSVSWYQQTPGQGLQFLFEYFSETQRNKGNFPGRFSGRQFSNSRSEMNVSTLELGDSALYLCASSLPGTNTEAFFGQGTRLTVV.